This T cell receptor beta chain was sequenced in a study of STAT5B mutations in CD4+ large granular lymphocyte leukemia (dated 2022 in TCRdb). Looking at the study overall: Among healthy controls, the CDR3 'QG' motif was associated with a particular HLA allele. The TCRbeta repertoires of CD4+ T-cell large granular lymphocyte leukemia patients were compared with the TCRbeta repertoires of healthy blood donors. Flow cytometry on FACSCanto II or FACSVerse showed that the purified fractions were more than 95% pure among lymphocytes. What the authors observed across the whole study: Greater clonality appeared to be present in CD4-sorted patient repertoires than in healthy CD4+ repertoires, and the difference was retained after the putative leukemic clones were removed. Enrichment of TRBV06-family usage was observed among the top patient clones (8/27) relative to healthy controls (2/35). The data were not HLA-matched, and the higher clonality in CD4+ T-LGLL than in CD8+ T-LGLL could be due to the relatively small sample size. Main leukemic clonotypes were private to each patient, although 20% to 25% of the main leukemic clonotypes were found at low frequency in the non-leukemic repertoires of other patients.

TCRbeta rearrangements were sequenced from genomic DNA using the immunoSEQ assay at survey resolution. The paper's data handling went like this. In the TCR sequencing data, the lowest productive clonotype frequency that could be detected was 2.59 x 10-5. Analyses included only productive TCRbeta rearrangements, meaning complete and in-frame sequences. Clonality for each sample was calculated as Simpson clonality in the immunoSEQ Analyzer version 3.0. Based on frequency, clones were grouped as very rare, small, medium, large (1-20%) or hyperexpanded (>20%). Generation probabilities were estimated with OLGA 1.2.3, V-gene circos plots were made with VDJtools, specificities were searched in VDJdb, and CDR3 motifs were identified with GLIPH. This is the immuneACCESS table as TCRdb keeps it, with only in-frame sequences that have V and J called. A part of the clones is gone; compared with another copy, unresolved V genes explain less than half, and the rest is unexplained. Clone size and V and J calls were adopted from that table, with D and trimming inferred from the DNA. Across this sample there are around 23,000 clones, with 82% seen only once. The ten top clones hold roughly 8.6% of the sample.

A word on this clone: Its antigen target is currently unknown. No qualities accompany the bases; no much larger clone lies one base away.

Via the germline V gene, CDR1 is LGHNA and CDR2 YNFKEQ. The CDR3, from cysteine to phenylalanine, totals 16 residues. Only CDR3 DNA remains: 48 bases, in frame from the first base. Trimming takes 4 bases from V and 4 bases from J, and the germline ends sit 14 bases apart. The healthy control group was made up of some 38 blood donors, and the Finnish Red Cross blood service supplied their buffy coats. All TCR-sequenced material derived from peripheral blood: patient blood samples and healthy donor buffy coats. Peripheral blood mononuclear cells were isolated by Ficoll-Hypaque gradient centrifugation. Magnetic purification was used to isolate CD4+ cells from the buffy coats of the healthy controls. The Gentra Puregene Cell and Tissue kit was used to extract genomic DNA, and a Qubit 2.0 fluorometer was used to measure the amount of genomic DNA.

This sequence originates from a human donor in good health. The sequenced sample consisted of CD4+ T cells from blood buffy coats. This chain joins TRBV4-2 to TRBJ2-6; no D gene is confidently identified. For the CDR3, the sequence is CASSPLAPSGANVLTF. The DNA sequence reads TGTGCCAGCAGCCCCCTCGCCCCGTCAGGGGCCAACGTCCTGACTTTC.